Listed below are T cell receptor beta chains from one sample, sequenced in a study of CXCR3-negative and CXCR3-positive naive CD8 T cells. TCRdb re-called the 5' RACE reads and gives one entry per CDR3 protein, without DNA. The sample includes some 130,000 distinct CDR3 sequences. Sequenced sample: naive CXCR3- CD8+ T cells from blood. These receptors all come from a human donor in good health. Some clones in this sample may be carry-over from other donors' samples. Both conserved end residues are part of each CDR3. Each record gives: V gene, J gene, CDR3 protein.

TRBV20-1,TRBJ2-6,CSAPDRKAVSGANVLTF
TRBV29-1,TRBJ1-1,CSVEGANTEAFF
TRBV20-1,TRBJ2-7,CSAKNLAGSYEQYF
TRBV7-8,TRBJ1-6,CASSPPWGSYNSPLHF
TRBV12-3/TRBV12-4,TRBJ2-2,CASSLERLGELFF
TRBV7-9,TRBJ2-2,CASSLWRGELFF
TRBV29-1,TRBJ1-2,CSVEDGGVGYTF
TRBV10-3,TRBJ2-5,CAIRPGRGDYEETQYF
TRBV19,TRBJ1-5,CASSIGRGHAYSNQPQHF
TRBV7-8,TRBJ2-5,CASEGGSYRETQYF
TRBV29-1,TRBJ2-1,CSVEAWGASGRAGEQFF
TRBV12-3/TRBV12-4,TRBJ1-5,CASSTGGGNQPQHF
TRBV2,TRBJ2-5,CASSAGVGETQYF
TRBV2,TRBJ2-1,CASSYGQGPTYNEQFF
TRBV6-5,TRBJ1-1,CASSYGTGGVSEAFF
TRBV3-1,TRBJ1-4,CASSQGPAGPNEKLFF
TRBV4-1,TRBJ2-4,CASSQRWETRGSKNIQYF
TRBV4-1,TRBJ1-1,CASSQDLGGANEAFF
TRBV24-1,TRBJ2-2,CATSDLTSGAFGELFF